These 21 T cell receptor beta chains were all obtained from the same sample, sequenced in a study of Graves' ophthalmopathy and Graves' hyperthyroidism. Beta-chain TCR CDR3 regions were amplified from RNA transcripts. A first-round RT-PCR used HTBI primers, followed by a second-round multiplex PCR. TCRdb passed the multiplex PCR reads through MiXCR, listing each CDR3 protein once. The sample lists roughly 700,000 distinct CDR3 sequences; approximately 40% were seen once. Sequencing input: peripheral blood. All receptors come from an adult man with Graves' ophthalmopathy.

This clonotype has at least ten counts. The chain is built from TRBV25-1 and TRBJ2-2; D ambiguous. The CDR3 consists of 16 residues. V dropped 3 bases and J dropped 3 bases, with 14 bases sitting between them. CDR1 MGHDK and CDR2 SYGVNS come from the germline V gene. Here the CDR3 DNA reads TGTGCCAGCAGTGACCAAGGGTTTTGGGACACCGGGGAGCTGTTTTTT. Its translation is CASSDQGFWDTGELFF.

The rearrangement joins TRBV24-1 to TRBJ1-5, with a tentative D call TRBD1 (5 bases). This CDR3 is 14 amino acids long. Germline V gives CDR1 KGHDR, CDR2 SFDVKD. Between the trimmed V and J ends, which lost 6 bases and 1 base, there was a span of 9 bases. The CDR3 reads CATSYPGSNQPQHF. CDR3 DNA sequence: TGTGCCACCAGTTACCCAGGGAGCAATCAGCCCCAGCATTTT.

This clonotype turned up a few times. The chain combines TRBV20-1 with TRBJ2-7, with TRBD2 matching over 7 bases. The V gene's germline CDR1 is DFQATT and CDR2 SNEGSKA (reference sequence). Trimming removed 6 bases from V and 6 bases from J; junction bases left unmatched: 14. This CDR3 is built from 14 residues. The CDR3 DNA reads TGCAGTGCAGGCAGAGGGGCGGGAGAGGGCGAGCAGTACTTC. This gives the protein CSAGRGAGEGEQYF.

This clonotype was seen ten or more times. The CDR3, as DNA: TGTGCCAGCAGCTTAGCTATGGGTTACGAGCAGTACTTC. Encoded protein: CASSLAMGYEQYF. V is TRBV7-2 and J is TRBJ2-7; D is unresolved. The germline CDR1 and CDR2 sequences are SGHTA and FQGNSA. V lost 0 bases and J lost 4, with 7 bases in between. The CDR3 totals 13 residues.

This clonotype was detected only a few times. Its ends do not fully match the called genes, so a read error is possible. This chain's CDR3 is CASSPLAHPF. The CDR3 DNA follows: TGTGCCAGCAGCCCGTTAGCCCACCCCTTC. The V and J genes are TRBV7-9 and TRBJ2-7, with no clear D. Germline loops: CDR1 SEHNR, CDR2 FQNEAQ (reference sequence). CDR3 length: 10 residues. The whole variable domain, filled in from reference TRBV7-9 and TRBJ2-7, reads DTGVSQNPRHKITKRGQNVTFRCDPISEHNRLYWYRQTLGQGPEFLTYFQNEAQLEKSRLLSDRFSAERPKGSFSTLEIQRTEQGDSAMYLCASSPLAHPFGPGTRLTVT.

In its sample, this clonotype was seen a few times. The chain uses TRBV20-1 and TRBJ2-7, with TRBD1 identical over 9 bases. In germline, CDR1 is DFQATT, CDR2 SNEGSKA (reference sequence). V lost 0 bases and J lost 6; bases outside the gene matches: 6. The CDR3 has 14 amino acids. The CDR3 nucleotides are TGCAGTGCTAGAGATCTCCCGGGACAGGGCGAGCAGTACTTC. Translating gives CSARDLPGQGEQYF.

This clonotype was detected ten times or more. The chain joins TRBV10-3 to TRBJ1-3, with D tentatively TRBD1 (5 bases). The CDR3 loop spans 12 amino acids. CDR1 and CDR2 from the germline V gene are ENHRY and SYGVKD. The V end lost 8 bases, the J end lost 0 bases, and 5 bases lay between the germline ends. CDR3 DNA sequence: TGTGCCATCGGGGGCTCTGGAAACACCATATATTTT. It specifies CAIGGSGNTIYF.

The chain has TRBV20-1 and TRBJ1-1; perhaps TRBD1 as D (6 bases). The CDR3 length is 15 residues. V shed 5 bases and J shed 2 bases, with 18 bases lying between them. Germline V gene lookup returns CDR1 DFQATT and CDR2 SNEGSKA (reference sequence). In DNA, the CDR3 is TGCAGTGCTCGGACAGTCAAAGCTCGTAACACTGAAGCTTTCTTT. Translated: CSARTVKARNTEAFF.

This clonotype was seen ten or more times. This rearrangement joins TRBV19 to TRBJ2-2; 8 nucleotides align to TRBD2. There are 13 residues in the CDR3. V gave up 5 bases and J gave up 7 bases; unmatched junction bases: 3. Looked up from germline, CDR1 is LNHDA and CDR2 is SQIVND (reference sequence). The CDR3 spells CASSSGGRGELFF. CDR3 sequence (DNA): TGTGCCAGTAGTTCGGGGGGGCGCGGGGAGCTGTTTTTT.

This clonotype has just a few counts. The gene calls are TRBV7-3 and TRBJ1-6; no clear D gene. The CDR3 contains 14 residues. Germline V gives CDR1 SGHTA, CDR2 FQGTGA. Trimming left V 8 bases short and J 7 bases short, with 15 bases between. CDR3 nucleotide sequence: TGTGCCAGCTCGACTGCGAGCCACAATTCACCCCTCCACTTT. Amino acid sequence: CASSTASHNSPLHF.

The rearrangement links TRBV25-1 to TRBJ1-3; D is perhaps TRBD1 (5 bases). From germline, CDR1 is MGHDK and CDR2 SYGVNS. The CDR3 runs 15 residues. V was pared by 6 bases and J by 0 bases, with 12 bases between. This chain's CDR3 is CASRRGISSGNTIYF. DNA of the CDR3: TGTGCCAGCAGGAGGGGTATATCCTCTGGAAACACCATATATTTT.

This rearrangement joins TRBV25-1 to TRBJ1-2, with a weak D call TRBD1 (5 bases). V was pared by 6 bases and J by 5 bases, with 16 bases between. The germline V gene has CDR1 MGHDK and CDR2 SYGVNS. The CDR3 consists of 14 residues. CDR3 sequence: CASRPPGRGYGYTF. The CDR3 DNA reads TGTGCCAGCAGGCCTCCAGGGAGGGGATATGGCTACACCTTC.

This clonotype was seen more than once but under ten times. This sequence joins TRBV2 and TRBJ1-2; a weak D match, TRBD1 (5 bases). The CDR3 has 15 residues. The ends were cut back, 6 bases at V and 4 bases at J, with 18 bases in the middle. CDR1 is SNHLY, CDR2 FYNNEI, per germline. The CDR3 DNA reads TGTGCCAGCAGCCAAGATCTGACGGGGGTCTATGGCTACACCTTC. Translated, it gives CASSQDLTGVYGYTF.

V gene TRBV7-8 combines with J gene TRBJ2-5; D may be TRBD1 or TRBD2 (5 bases each). The germline V and J ends were trimmed by 5 bases and 4 bases, with 17 bases remaining between them. The CDR3 has 15 residues. Per germline, CDR1 SGHVS and CDR2 FQNEAQ. CDR3 bases: TGTGCCAGCAGCCGACGAGTCGGGACGGCAGAGACCCAGTACTTC. Protein sequence: CASSRRVGTAETQYF.

This clonotype is a singleton in its sample. A read error is possible here, since a much larger clone lies one base away. This chain uses TRBV10-3 with TRBJ1-5, with TRBD1 as a possible D gene (6 bases). The V gene's germline CDR1 is ENHRY and CDR2 SYGVKD. Deletions cut 5 bases from V and 1 base from J, with 12 bases between. This CDR3 is 15 amino acids long. The CDR3 DNA follows: TGTGCCATCAGTCCAACAGGGCTGAGCAATCAGCCCCAGCATTTT. This encodes CAISPTGLSNQPQHF.

The CDR3 nucleotides are TGTGCCAGCATGGGGTATTCACCCCTCCACTTT. Amino acid sequence: CASMGYSPLHF. The chain uses TRBV6-1 and TRBJ1-6, with D unresolved. The CDR3 sequence is 11 residues long. Trimming took 7 bases from V and 8 from J, leaving 6 bases between them. Germline-derived CDR1 and CDR2 are MNHNS and SASEGT.

The V gene is TRBV29-1, the J gene TRBJ1-4, with 8 bases identical to TRBD1. Trimming removed 7 bases from V and 7 bases from J; junction bases left unmatched: 5. The CDR3 totals 12 residues. Germline V lookup: CDR1 SQVTM, CDR2 ANQGSEA. CDR3: CSAITGGEKLFF. The DNA of the CDR3 is TGCAGCGCGATAACAGGGGGTGAAAAACTGTTTTTT.

Only a few counts were recorded for this clonotype. The chain employs TRBV7-9 and TRBJ1-1; no reliable D call. This CDR3 spans 15 amino acids. Trimming removed 1 base at V and 4 bases at J, with 13 bases between. Germline V gene sequence: CDR1 SEHNR, CDR2 FQNEAQ (reference sequence). CDR3 DNA: TGTGCCAGCAGCTTAGAGGCCGCCCGAGGCACTGAAGCTTTCTTT. Its protein product is CASSLEAARGTEAFF.

This clonotype has ten or more counts. The chain's CDR3 is CASSLGFGGMGSNQPQHF. The CDR3 nucleotides read TGTGCCAGCAGCTTGGGGTTTGGGGGCATGGGTAGCAATCAGCCCCAGCATTTT. V and J are TRBV7-2 and TRBJ1-5, with D possibly matching TRBD1 (6 bases). With 3 bases removed from V and 0 bases from J, the gap between germline ends came to 18 bases. CDR3 size: 18 residues. Per germline, CDR1 SGHTA and CDR2 FQGNSA.

Worth noting for this clonotype: The conserved phenylalanine or tryptophan is not found at the CDR3 terminus, so this likely reflects a read error. The DNA is left out, because the CDR3 cannot be placed on it with certainty; the CDR3 is given as TCRdb lists it. V is TRBV25-1 and J is TRBJ2-2; TRBD1, the table's D call, was not compared with the DNA. A total of 8 residues make up the CDR3, ends included. Germline assignment: CDR1 MGHDK and CDR2 SYGVNS. CDR3: CASSDPGL.

The chain combines TRBV29-1 with TRBJ2-7; no definite D call. The CDR3 is made up of 13 amino acids. V shed 8 bases and J shed 5 bases, with 19 bases lying between them. CDR1 SQVTM and CDR2 ANQGSEA come from the germline V gene. CDR3 residues: CSRSQMPADEQYF. The CDR3 region has the DNA TGCAGCCGGTCACAGATGCCAGCCGACGAGCAGTACTTC.